Below, 25 T cell receptor beta chains from the same sample are listed, as sequenced in a study of cytomegalovirus exposure and HLA in healthy donors (dated 2017 in TCRdb). The receptor library was made with the immunoSEQ multiplex PCR assay. TCRdb stores this immuneACCESS table with in-frame sequences only. Part of the clones is absent; in the studies checked, under half of the shortfall reflects unresolved V genes, and no reason is known for the rest. The sample table contains around 260,000 clones; only one count was recorded for about 92% of them. Under 4% of the sample is in the top ten clones. Sequencing was done on a sample of PBMCs. The receptors originated from a woman in her twenties or thirties in good health and CMV-seronegative.

V and J are TRBV14 and TRBJ2-7; 7 bases map to TRBD1. The V gene end was trimmed by 1 base and the J gene end by 2 bases; junction bases not matched to a gene: 5. CDR1 is SGHDN and CDR2 is FVKESK in the germline V gene. The CDR3 totals 15 residues. This chain's CDR3 is CASSQALTGTYEQYF. The CDR3 DNA reads TGTGCCAGCAGCCAAGCGCTGACAGGGACCTACGAGCAGTACTTC.

This sequence joins TRBV28 and TRBJ2-7, with 11 bases lining up with TRBD2. The CDR3 contains 14 residues. V lost 6 bases, J lost 3 bases, and 4 bases stayed unmatched. Germline V gene sequence: CDR1 MDHEN, CDR2 SYDVKM. The CDR3 loop is CASSTGLADYEQYF. In DNA form, the CDR3 reads TGTGCCAGCAGCACGGGACTAGCGGACTACGAGCAGTACTTC.

This clone is a singleton in its sample. In DNA, the CDR3 is TGTGCCAGCGGGATGTTAGCGGGAGGAGGCGAGCAGTACTTC. It translates to CASGMLAGGGEQYF. The chain links TRBV7-2 to TRBJ2-7; 10 bases line up with TRBD2. V lost 8 bases and J lost 6; bases outside the gene matches: 10. The CDR3 has 14 amino acids. Germline assignment: CDR1 SGHTA and CDR2 FQGNSA.

This chain connects TRBV28 to TRBJ2-5; D call uncertain. Germline V lookup: CDR1 MDHEN, CDR2 SYDVKM. CDR3 length: 13 residues. Trimming removed 5 bases from V and 5 bases from J, with 12 bases in between. CDR3 DNA sequence: TGTGCCAGCAGTCCCCTAGAAGGCGAGACCCAGTACTTC. Its translation is CASSPLEGETQYF. Looking up the rest from reference TRBV28 and TRBJ2-5 gives the full variable domain: DVKVTQSSRYLVKRTGEKVFLECVQDMDHENMFWYRQDPGLGLRLIYFSYDVKMKEKGDIPEGYSVSREKKERFSLILESASTNQTSMYLCASSPLEGETQYFGPGTRLLVL.

A single count supports this clone. The rearrangement links TRBV15 to TRBJ2-1; D gene unclear. The CDR3 sequence is 12 residues long. The ends were cut back, 5 bases at V and 7 bases at J, with 9 bases in the middle. The germline gives CDR1 LNHNV, CDR2 YYDKDF (reference sequence). The CDR3 spells CATSLALNEQFF. CDR3 bases: TGTGCCACCAGCTTAGCTCTAAATGAGCAGTTCTTC.

The chain combines TRBV6-6 with TRBJ2-3, with TRBD2 identical over 7 bases. Trimming cost V 5 bases and J 2 bases; bases outside gene matches: 7. Germline CDR1 MNHNY, CDR2 SVGAGI (reference sequence). The CDR3 consists of 15 residues. The chain's CDR3 is CASSGVGRDTDTQYF. As DNA, the CDR3 is TGTGCCAGCAGTGGAGTAGGGAGGGACACAGATACGCAGTATTTT.

The chain combines TRBV4-3 with TRBJ2-3; D unclear. The length of the CDR3 is 20 residues. V lost 0 bases, J lost 0 bases, and 22 bases lay in between. CDR1 and CDR2 from the germline V gene are LGHNA and YSLEER. DNA of the CDR3: TGCGCCAGCAGCCAAGAGCGGTCTCTTGGGCACCTACGAAGCACAGATACGCAGTATTTT. Its protein is CASSQERSLGHLRSTDTQYF.

The rearrangement links TRBV29-1 to TRBJ2-7, with TRBD1 matching 7 bases. Germline V gene lookup returns CDR1 SQVTM and CDR2 ANQGSEA. CDR3 length: 11 residues. With 5 bases clipped from V and 4 bases from J, the junction kept 2 bases outside the gene matches. Here the CDR3 reads CSVRTGYEQYF. The DNA for the CDR3 is TGCAGCGTTAGGACAGGTTACGAGCAGTACTTC.

The chain joins TRBV27 to TRBJ2-3; D not certain. V was cut by 6 bases and J by 6 bases, with 10 bases left in between. The CDR3 covers 12 residues. Germline V CDR1 and CDR2: MNHEY, SMNVEV (reference sequence). The CDR3 reads CASSTPGDTQYF. Here the CDR3 DNA reads TGTGCCAGCAGCACGCCGGGCGATACGCAGTATTTT.

This chain links TRBV28 with TRBJ2-1; D gene ambiguous. The V gene lost 3 bases and the J gene lost 3 bases, with 6 bases spanning the gap. The germline CDR1 and CDR2 sequences are MDHEN and SYDVKM. This CDR3 region has 13 residues. The CDR3 DNA is TGTGCCAGCAGTTTCAGTGTCTACAATGAGCAGTTCTTC. This gives the protein CASSFSVYNEQFF.

The table lists this clone with a count of one. This chain uses TRBV6-5 with TRBJ2-7; a possible D gene is TRBD2 (5 bases). The CDR3 has 15 amino acids. Per the germline V gene, CDR1 is MNHEY and CDR2 is SVGAGI. The V end was cut by 0 bases, the J end by 0 bases, with 9 bases between. The CDR3 DNA reads as TGTGCCAGCAGTTACTCAAGGACTCTCTCCTACGAGCAGTACTTC. Translation gives CASSYSRTLSYEQYF.

The V and J genes are TRBV6-4 and TRBJ2-1; 14 positions match TRBD2. This CDR3 has 15 residues. From germline, CDR1 is MRHNA and CDR2 SNTAGT. With 6 bases clipped from V and 9 bases from J, the junction kept 7 bases outside the gene matches. The CDR3 is CASSPTSGRAVEQFF. CDR3 nucleotide sequence: TGTGCCAGCAGCCCGACTAGCGGGAGGGCGGTTGAGCAGTTCTTC.

The gene calls are TRBV2 and TRBJ2-3; D remains ambiguous. V lost 7 bases to trimming and J lost 4 bases, with 12 bases between them. In germline, CDR1 is SNHLY, CDR2 FYNNEI. The CDR3 sequence is 13 residues long. CDR3 nucleotide sequence: TGTGCCAGCAAACAAACGTTCGCAGATACGCAGTATTTT. It is translated as CASKQTFADTQYF.

V and J are TRBV6-1 and TRBJ2-1; either TRBD1 or TRBD2 may fit D (5 bases each). Looked up from germline, CDR1 is MNHNS and CDR2 is SASEGT. Trimming shortened V by 6 bases and J by 6 bases, and 9 bases separated the two germline ends. This CDR3 has 12 amino acids. The CDR3 loop is CASRGESNEQFF. In DNA, the CDR3 is TGTGCCAGCAGAGGGGAGTCCAATGAGCAGTTCTTC.

The V gene is TRBV7-9, the J gene TRBJ1-5; 10 bases align to TRBD1. With V trimmed by 5 bases and J by 3 bases, 13 bases remained unmatched. From germline, CDR1 is SEHNR and CDR2 FQNEAQ (reference sequence). The length of the CDR3 is 18 residues. As DNA, the CDR3 is TGTGCCAGCAGCAACGACGCGGGGACAGGGGCCGCCAATCAGCCCCAGCATTTT. Amino acid sequence: CASSNDAGTGAANQPQHF.

The chain combines TRBV25-1 with TRBJ2-5; D is uncertain. This CDR3 is built from 12 residues. CDR1 is MGHDK and CDR2 is SYGVNS in the germline V gene. V gave up 3 bases and J gave up 0 bases, with 2 bases separating them. CDR3 nucleotides: TGTGCCAGCAGTGACCACCAAGAGACCCAGTACTTC. It yields the protein CASSDHQETQYF. Complete variable domain (other parts from reference TRBV25-1 and TRBJ2-5): EADIYQTPRYLVIGTGKKITLECSQTMGHDKMYWYQQDPGMELHLIHYSYGVNSTEKGDLSSESTVSRIRTEHFPLTLESARPSHTSQYLCASSDHQETQYFGPGTRLLVL.

This clone was seen many times. The chain joins TRBV28 to TRBJ2-2; D is perhaps TRBD2 (6 bases). The V gene's germline CDR1 is MDHEN and CDR2 SYDVKM. Between the trimmed V and J ends, which lost 4 bases and 1 base, there was a span of 13 bases. This CDR3 has 16 amino acids. For the CDR3, the DNA is TGTGCCAGCAGTTCAGGTGGGGGGTGGAACACCGGGGAGCTGTTTTTT. Its translation is CASSSGGGWNTGELFF.

Notes on this clone: A junction boundary mismatches the germline segment, possibly from a read error. CDR3 DNA: TGTGCCAGTAGCGTAGGGCTAGCGGGAGGGCCCCAAGAGACCCAGTACTTC. The encoded protein is CASSVGLAGGPQETQYF. The rearrangement uses TRBV9 and TRBJ2-5; 12 nucleotides match TRBD2. Germline values: CDR1 SGDLS, CDR2 YYNGEE. CDR3 length: 17 amino acids.

The V call is TRBV7-9, the J call TRBJ1-2, with D tentatively TRBD1 (6 bases). CDR1 and CDR2 (germline): SEHNR, FQNEAQ (reference sequence). This CDR3 comprises 13 residues. Trimming removed 3 bases at V and 5 bases at J, with 10 bases between. The CDR3 DNA is TGTGCCAGCAGCTTTAGGGGGAATTATGGCTACACCTTC. Translation: CASSFRGNYGYTF.

V usage is TRBV27 and J usage is TRBJ2-1; 10 bases map to TRBD2. Germline loops: CDR1 MNHEY, CDR2 SMNVEV (reference sequence). The CDR3 loop spans 15 amino acids. V was clipped by 4 bases and J by 3 bases; unmatched bases: 3. The chain's CDR3 is CASSSLAGNYNEQFF. The CDR3 bases are TGTGCCAGCAGTTCACTAGCGGGAAACTACAATGAGCAGTTCTTC.

V usage is TRBV15 and J usage is TRBJ2-5, with D tentatively TRBD1 or TRBD2 (6 bases each). The germline gives CDR1 LNHNV, CDR2 YYDKDF (reference sequence). The CDR3 is 15 residues long. Trimming took 0 bases from V and 1 from J, leaving 9 bases between them. The DNA for the CDR3 is TGTGCCACCAGCAGAGACGGGGGCCCCCAAGAGACCCAGTACTTC. This codes for CATSRDGGPQETQYF.

The rearrangement links TRBV6-6 to TRBJ1-1; D gene ambiguous. The CDR3 is 11 amino acids. CDR1 is MNHNY and CDR2 is SVGAGI in the germline V gene (reference sequence). V was pared by 7 bases and J by 5 bases, with 8 bases between. In DNA form, the CDR3 reads TGTGCCAGCAAAGAAAATACTGAAGCTTTCTTT. Translation gives CASKENTEAFF.

The chain employs TRBV18 and TRBJ2-1; 7 bases match TRBD2. The ends lost 1 base at V and 7 bases at J; junction bases unmatched: 10. The CDR3 has 16 amino acids. Germline loops: CDR1 KGHSH, CDR2 LQKENI. The CDR3 sequence: CASSPLGRTSSNEQFF. The CDR3 DNA is TGTGCCAGCTCACCACTCGGGAGGACTTCTAGTAATGAGCAGTTCTTC.

The V and J genes are TRBV27 and TRBJ2-2; 9 nucleotides line up with TRBD2. V gave up 4 bases and J gave up 2 bases; unmatched junction bases: 5. This CDR3 has 16 amino acids. Looked up from germline, CDR1 is MNHEY and CDR2 is SMNVEV (reference sequence). The DNA of the CDR3 is TGTGCCAGCAGTTACCTAGCGGGGATAAACACCGGGGAGCTGTTTTTT. It specifies CASSYLAGINTGELFF.

This rearrangement joins TRBV7-9 to TRBJ2-7; D tentatively fits TRBD1 or TRBD2 (5 bases each). The CDR3 has 15 residues. Germline V gene sequence: CDR1 SEHNR, CDR2 FQNEAQ (reference sequence). V was clipped by 3 bases and J by 9 bases, with 21 bases between them. Here the CDR3 DNA reads TGTGCCAGCAGCTTCGCGGACTTCAGGGTTGGAAGGCAGTACTTC. Encoded protein: CASSFADFRVGRQYF.